This T cell receptor beta chain was recovered during a study of T-cell reconstitution after alpha-beta-depleted transplantation in children. Unique molecular identifiers tagged the TCRbeta library. TCRdb itself ran the PCR reads through MiXCR, one entry per CDR3 protein. The data show about 980,000 distinct CDR3 sequences, about 29% seen once. This clonotype was counted a few times. The CDR3 length is 15 residues. Looked up from germline, CDR1 is MGHRA and CDR2 is YSYEKL. Trimming took 4 bases from V and 2 from J, leaving 15 bases between them. The chain has TRBV4-1 and TRBJ2-7; D unresolved. Here the sequenced sample was PBMCs, mostly from graft donor cells, taken 360 days after TCRalphabeta/CD19-depleted stem cell transplant. The sequence came from a boy in the first two years of life who had a stem cell transplant for SCID, so the T cells may come from the graft donor. The chain's CDR3 is CASSRQIYLTYEQYF. The CDR3, as DNA: TGCGCCAGCAGCCGGCAGATTTATCTAACCTACGAGCAGTACTTC.